This T cell receptor beta chain was recorded in a study of tumor-infiltrating lymphocytes in oesophageal squamous cell carcinoma (dated by TCRdb to between 2015 and 2016). The CDR3 spans 17 residues, from the cysteine through the phenylalanine. Kept here is only the CDR3 DNA, which spans 51 bases and is read in frame from base 1. Trimming accounts for 4 bases at V and 4 bases at J, while the number of junction bases matched to no gene is 9. From a lookup of the germline V gene, CDR1 and CDR2 are SGHVS and FNYEAQ. Library prep was done by PCR. Instrument on record: Illumina HiSeq 2000. The raw public reads went through TCRdb reprocessing: fastp at Q25, MiXCR clone calling, in-frame beta chains kept. Rows are unified per CDR3 protein, each entry keeping the most common DNA and genes. Present in this sample are some 22,000 distinct CDR3 sequences, under 45% of which were seen just once. The ten top clones hold about 12% of the sample.

As regards this clonotype: What antigen it recognizes has not been identified. No much larger clonotype is one base removed from it; base qualities were not supplied.

The chain joins TRBV7-6 to TRBJ2-1; TRBD2 fits 11 bases in the junction. The specimen was esophageal tumor tissue. The source is a male donor with esophageal squamous cell carcinoma. The CDR3 reads as follows: CASSSLGLAGGYNEQFF. Read as DNA, the sequence is TGTGCCAGCAGCTCCCTGGGGCTAGCGGGAGGTTACAATGAGCAGTTCTTC. The full variable domain, completed from the reference TRBV7-6 and TRBJ2-1 proteins outside the CDR3, reads GAGVSQSPRYKVTKRGQDVALRCDPISGHVSLYWYRQALGQGPEFLTYFNYEAQQDKSGLPNDRFSAERPEGSISTLTIQRTEQRDSAMYRCASSSLGLAGGYNEQFFGPGTRLTVL.